Listed here are 23 T cell receptor beta chains from one sample, sequenced in a study of tumor and adjacent non-tumor tissue in lung cancer. No cell sorting was done before RNA was extracted from the tissue. More than 3 cm separated this lung sample from the edge of the tumor. The library came from three nested PCR rounds adapted from ARM-PCR protocols. In TCRdb, the multiplex PCR reads were re-called with MiXCR into one record per CDR3 protein. The sample holds some 97,000 distinct CDR3 sequences; approximately 65% are singletons and the top ten take approximately 18%. Material for sequencing was distant non-tumor lung tissue. These receptors came from a man in his thirties or forties with non-small cell lung cancer.

Note on this clonotype: At one of its ends the junction is not consistent with the germline gene, which may arise from a read error. Here the CDR3 reads CVSSQGAGRGHEYYF. Here the CDR3 DNA reads TGCGTCAGCAGCCAAGGTGCAGGGAGAGGCCACGAGTACTACTTC. The rearrangement uses TRBV4-3 and TRBJ2-7; either TRBD1 or TRBD2 may supply D (5 bases each). This CDR3 spans 15 amino acids. Germline V CDR1 and CDR2: LGHNA, YSLEER.

This clonotype was detected ten times or more. This chain links TRBV4-1 with TRBJ2-2, with D perhaps given as TRBD1 or TRBD2 (5 bases each). The V gene's germline CDR1 is MGHRA and CDR2 YSYEKL. V lost 6 bases to trimming and J lost 3 bases, with 17 bases between them. This CDR3 has 16 amino acids. CDR3 nucleotides: TGCGCCAGCAGTCGAATGCCCGGGGCCTACACCGGGGAGCTGTTTTTT. Amino acids: CASSRMPGAYTGELFF.

Concerning this clonotype itself: This sequence may be a read error, since a much larger clone differs from it by one base. The J gene is TRBJ2-3, the V gene TRBV6-5, with no clear D. Germline CDR1 and CDR2: MNHEY and SVGAGI. The CDR3 runs 13 residues. This chain's CDR3 is CTSSYENRGTQYF. Written as DNA, the CDR3 is TGTACCAGCAGTTACGAGAATCGCGGTACGCAGTATTTT.

In this sample, this clonotype turned up many times. The chain has TRBV12-3 or TRBV12-4 and TRBJ2-5; 7 bases agree with TRBD1. The CDR3 totals 13 residues. The ends lost 5 bases at V and 3 bases at J; junction bases unmatched: 3. In DNA form, the CDR3 reads TGTGCCAGCAGTCCGACAGGGAAAGAGACCCAGTACTTC. Amino acids: CASSPTGKETQYF.

This clonotype has a handful of counts. A much larger clone lies one base from this, so it may be a read error. The chain couples TRBV5-4 to TRBJ2-7; D unresolved. Trimming took off 1 base at V and 6 bases at J, with 14 bases between the two ends. From germline, CDR1 is SGHNT and CDR2 YYREEE (reference sequence). The CDR3 sequence is 14 residues long. The CDR3 reads CASSLFQQWSEQYF. The CDR3 DNA is TGTGCCAGCAGCTTGTTTCAACAGTGGAGCGAGCAGTACTTC.

For this clonotype: The junction and the germline gene differ at one end; a read error may be behind it. This CDR3 is CASSKQSAGKLFF. CDR3 nucleotide sequence: TGTGCCAGCAGTAAGCAGTCGGCCGGGAAGCTGTTTTTT. The rearrangement uses TRBV12-3 or TRBV12-4 and TRBJ2-2; D possibly corresponds to TRBD2 (5 bases). The CDR3 spans 13 residues.

With respect to this clonotype: The junction shows a germline mismatch at one end, possibly a read error. The chain employs TRBV6-2 or TRBV6-3 and TRBJ2-7, with D maybe TRBD2 (6 bases). Per the germline V gene, CDR1 is MNHEY and CDR2 is SVGEGT. This CDR3 comprises 13 residues. The CDR3 here is CTSSWTNGSEQYF. The CDR3 DNA follows: TGTACCAGCAGTTGGACTAACGGGAGCGAGCAGTACTTC.

This clonotype was counted ten times or more. V is TRBV7-2 and J is TRBJ1-5; D gene unclear. Germline lookup yields CDR1 SGHTA and CDR2 FQGNSA. V was shortened by 1 base and J by 2 bases, with 9 bases between the two germline ends. The CDR3 runs 15 residues. The CDR3, as DNA: TGTGCCAGCAGCTTAGTCGGCGGGGGCAATCAGCCCCAGCATTTT. Residues: CASSLVGGGNQPQHF. Drawing the rest from reference TRBV7-2 and TRBJ1-5, the complete variable domain is GAGVSQSPSNKVTEKGKDVELRCDPISGHTALYWYRQSLGQGLEFLIYFQGNSAPDKSGLPSDRFSAERTGGSVSTLTIQRTQQEDSAVYLCASSLVGGGNQPQHFGDGTRLSIL.

Turning to this clonotype: Without the conserved terminal phenylalanine or tryptophan, this CDR3 likely stems from a read error. The chain has TRBV11-3 and TRBJ2-5, with 7 bases lining up with TRBD2. This CDR3 spans 15 amino acids. Germline V CDR1 and CDR2: SGHNT, YENEEA. This CDR3 reads CVSSLEAGWQETQYS. The CDR3, as DNA: TGTGTCAGCAGCTTAGAAGCGGGATGGCAAGAGACCCAGTACTCC.

V is TRBV29-1 and J is TRBJ2-5; D ambiguous. V was clipped by 2 bases and J by 2 bases, with 12 bases between them. In germline, CDR1 is SQVTM, CDR2 ANQGSEA. This CDR3 is built from 14 residues. DNA for the CDR3: TGCAGCGTTGAACCCCGAGACATTCAAGAGACCCAGTACTTC. It yields the protein CSVEPRDIQETQYF. Combining the CDR3 with reference TRBV29-1 and TRBJ2-5 gives the whole variable domain SAVISQKPSRDICQRGTSLTIQCQVDSQVTMMFWYRQQPGQSLTLIATANQGSEATYESGFVIDKFPISRPNLTFSTLTVSNMSPEDSSIYLCSVEPRDIQETQYFGPGTRLLVL.

This clonotype was found a few times. The chain uses TRBV11-1 and TRBJ2-1, with D unresolved. This CDR3 is built from 13 residues. The V and J ends lost 7 bases and 8 bases respectively, with 15 bases between them. Germline CDR1 is SGHAT and CDR2 is FQDESV (reference sequence). In nucleotides, the CDR3 is TGTGCCAGCAAGTTCTCTTCGTCGGATGAGCAGTTCTTC. Translation gives CASKFSSSDEQFF.

V and J are TRBV11-2 and TRBJ2-1, with TRBD2 as a possible D gene (5 bases). V was clipped by 5 bases and J by 0 bases, with 11 bases between them. The germline V gene has CDR1 SGHAT and CDR2 FQNNGV. The CDR3 is made up of 15 amino acids. The CDR3 nucleotides read TGTGCCAGCAGCCTGGGAGAGATCTCCTACAATGAGCAGTTCTTC. Translating gives CASSLGEISYNEQFF.

The CDR3 spells CNVAGSGVLEQFF. The CDR3 region has the DNA TGCAATGTAGCGGGTAGCGGGGTTCTTGAGCAGTTCTTC. The J gene is TRBJ2-1, the V gene TRBV20-1; 8 bases map to TRBD2. Germline values: CDR1 DFQATT, CDR2 SNEGSKA (reference sequence). The CDR3 extends over 13 amino acids.

As for this clonotype: One end of the junction does not line up with germline, which may come from a read error. This chain uses TRBV20-1 with TRBJ2-1; D is ambiguous. This CDR3 spans 14 amino acids. CDR1 and CDR2 (germline): DFQATT, SNEGSKA (reference sequence). Written as DNA, the CDR3 is TGCAGTGTAATGCTGCCGCTTCCTTACAATGAGCACTTCTTC. Its translation: CSVMLPLPYNEHFF.

To note about this clonotype: A much more abundant neighbour one base away suggests this may be a read error. The V gene is TRBV24-1, the J gene TRBJ2-1; 7 nucleotides line up with TRBD1. This CDR3 region has 14 residues. The J segment lost 0 bases and the V segment lost 10 bases, leaving 5 bases of the junction unmatched. Germline V CDR1 and CDR2: KGHDR, SFDVKD. CDR3 DNA sequence: TGTGCCACTTCCAGGGGGAACTCCTACAATGAGCAGTTCTTC. It translates to CATSRGNSYNEQFF.

Points on this clonotype: A clone one base away is much larger, so this may be a read error. The gene calls are TRBV20-1 and TRBJ2-7; a possible D gene is TRBD1 (6 bases). The CDR3 has 14 amino acids. Germline CDR1 and CDR2: DFQATT and SNEGSKA (reference sequence). The chain's CDR3 is CSAYRRGFSYEEYF. CDR3 DNA: TGCAGTGCATACCGCAGGGGCTTCTCCTACGAGGAGTACTTC.

The table lists this clonotype with many counts. This chain uses TRBV4-1 with TRBJ2-7; 7 bases align to TRBD2. The germline V gene encodes CDR1 MGHRA and CDR2 YSYEKL. Trimming removed 1 base from V and 0 bases from J; junction bases left unmatched: 3. CDR3 length: 15 residues. This CDR3 reads CASSQAGGSSYEQYF. The CDR3 DNA reads TGCGCCAGCAGCCAAGCGGGGGGAAGCTCCTACGAGCAGTACTTC.

Concerning this clonotype: A much larger clone differs from this one at a single base, so this may be a read error. The chain recombines TRBV6-5 with TRBJ1-2, with D uncertain. Germline lookup yields CDR1 MNHEY and CDR2 SVGAGI. CDR3 size: 13 residues. CDR3 in DNA: TGTGTCAGCAGCTTATCATCGGACTATGGCTACACCTTC. As protein: CVSSLSSDYGYTF.

The rearrangement joins TRBV7-3 to TRBJ2-3, with D possibly matching TRBD2 (6 bases). There are 14 residues in the CDR3. The V and J ends lost 8 bases and 2 bases respectively, with 14 bases between them. CDR1 and CDR2 from the germline V gene are SGHTA and FQGTGA. For the CDR3, the DNA is TGTGCCAGCGGCGAGGCGGGGCCCACAGATACGCAGTATTTT. It translates to CASGEAGPTDTQYF.

The V and J genes are TRBV29-1 and TRBJ1-1; 7 bases fit TRBD1. The CDR3 totals 14 residues. Germline V gene sequence: CDR1 SQVTM, CDR2 ANQGSEA. The junction had 11 bases not matched to a gene; V was cut back by 4 bases and J by 6 bases. The CDR3 reads CSVVQGTHGAEAFF. Here the CDR3 DNA reads TGCAGCGTTGTACAGGGGACTCACGGAGCTGAAGCTTTCTTT.

This chain connects TRBV6-5 to TRBJ2-3; D may be TRBD1 (6 bases). Trimming removed 9 bases at V and 5 bases at J, with 18 bases between. The CDR3 is made up of 14 amino acids. CDR1 is MNHEY, CDR2 SVGAGI, per germline. The CDR3 sequence is CASSLEGGRDTQYF. In nucleotides, the CDR3 is TGTGCCAGTAGCCTCGAAGGGGGAAGAGATACGCAGTATTTT.

A note on this clonotype: Its ends do not fully match the called genes, so a read error is possible. The chain couples TRBV4-1 to TRBJ2-7; perhaps TRBD1 as D (6 bases). Germline V CDR1 and CDR2: MGHRA, YSYEKL. CDR3 size: 16 residues. This CDR3 is CTSNQDETGLTYEQYF. As DNA, the CDR3 is TGCACCAGCAACCAAGACGAGACAGGACTGACCTACGAGCAGTACTTC.

This chain links TRBV20-1 with TRBJ1-3, with a tentative D call TRBD1 (5 bases). The V and J ends lost 2 bases and 15 bases respectively, with 23 bases between them. CDR1 and CDR2 from the germline V gene are DFQATT and SNEGSKA (reference sequence). This CDR3 contains 14 residues. The CDR3 nucleotides read TGCAGTGCTAGATCCGGAGGGGACGGAAACATCACATATTTT. Translation: CSARSGGDGNITYF.